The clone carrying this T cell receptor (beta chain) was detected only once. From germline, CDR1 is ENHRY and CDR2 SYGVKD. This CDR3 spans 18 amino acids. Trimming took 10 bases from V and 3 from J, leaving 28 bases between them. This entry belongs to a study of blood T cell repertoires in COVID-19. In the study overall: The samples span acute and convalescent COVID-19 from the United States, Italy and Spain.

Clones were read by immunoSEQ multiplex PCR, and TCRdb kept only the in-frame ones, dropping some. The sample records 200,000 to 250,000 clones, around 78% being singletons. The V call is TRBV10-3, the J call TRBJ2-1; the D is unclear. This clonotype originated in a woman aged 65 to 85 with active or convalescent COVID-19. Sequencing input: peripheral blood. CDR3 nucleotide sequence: TGTGCCACCCAAAGAGGAAATCTCACTCTTTTAAACTACAATGAGCAGTTCTTC. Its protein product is CATQRGNLTLLNYNEQFF.